One sample yielded the 23 T cell receptor beta chains listed below, sequenced in a study of shared clonotypes between healthy human individuals. Profiled with immunoSEQ multiplex PCR; TCRdb holds only in-frame clones, not every one. Of 800,000 or so clones listed, about 97% were seen once; the top ten hold less than 0.25%. The naive CD8 subset, CD45RO-negative cells positively selected for CCR7, excluded terminally differentiated effector memory CD45RA+ cells. The sequenced sample consisted of naive CD8+ T cells sorted from blood. Receptor source: a man aged 25 to 40 in good health.

This clone has only one observation. The chain is built from TRBV6-1 and TRBJ2-1; D is undetermined. CDR1 MNHNS and CDR2 SASEGT come from the germline V gene. V lost 1 base and J lost 0, with 10 bases in between. The CDR3 totals 16 residues. The DNA for the CDR3 is TGTGCCAGCAGTGAAGGATACAGAACCTCCTACAATGAGCAGTTCTTC. Translation: CASSEGYRTSYNEQFF.

The CDR3 nucleotides are TGTGCCAGCAGCTTAGGGGGACTTTCCAATGAGCAGTTCTTC. Residues: CASSLGGLSNEQFF. The V gene is TRBV7-6, the J gene TRBJ2-1; tentative D call: TRBD2 (6 bases). Germline V gives CDR1 SGHVS, CDR2 FNYEAQ. The CDR3 spans 14 residues. Trimming stripped 1 base from V and 6 bases from J, with 10 bases between.

The V and J genes are TRBV5-1 and TRBJ2-1; 11 positions agree with TRBD2. Germline V gene lookup returns CDR1 SGHRS and CDR2 YFSETQ. The CDR3 consists of 15 residues. With 3 bases clipped from V and 9 bases from J, the junction kept 8 bases outside the gene matches. The CDR3 coding sequence is TGCGCCAGCAGCTCGGTAGCGGGAGGGCTCGGTGAGCAGTTCTTC. It yields the protein CASSSVAGGLGEQFF.

This chain connects TRBV28 to TRBJ1-5, with TRBD1 matching over 7 bases. After removal of 3 bases from V and 7 bases from J, the junction contained 15 bases not matched to a gene. This CDR3 is built from 17 residues. Per the germline V gene, CDR1 is MDHEN and CDR2 is SYDVKM. The chain's CDR3 is CASSLSPKDRLQQPQHF. The CDR3 coding sequence is TGTGCCAGCAGTTTGTCCCCAAAGGACAGGCTCCAACAGCCCCAGCATTTT.

The chain employs TRBV7-6 and TRBJ2-1, with D possibly TRBD2 on 5 matching bases. With 5 bases removed from V and 5 bases from J, the gap between germline ends came to 10 bases. The CDR3 runs to 13 residues. CDR1 and CDR2 (germline): SGHVS, FNYEAQ. CDR3 sequence: CASSPGIDNEQFF. CDR3 sequence (DNA): TGTGCCAGCAGCCCGGGAATAGACAATGAGCAGTTCTTC.

The genes are TRBV27 and TRBJ2-2; possible D gene TRBD1, 5 bases. Looked up from germline, CDR1 is MNHEY and CDR2 is SMNVEV (reference sequence). CDR3 length: 13 residues. V lost 7 bases and J lost 3, with 9 bases in between. The CDR3 DNA reads TGTGCCAGCAAACCAGGGTACACCGGGGAGCTGTTTTTT. Translating it yields CASKPGYTGELFF.

The chain recombines TRBV7-6 with TRBJ2-5; D might be TRBD2 (6 bases). Deletions cut 2 bases from V and 5 bases from J, with 9 bases between. CDR1 is SGHVS, CDR2 FNYEAQ, per germline. This CDR3 is 13 amino acids long. CDR3 region: CASSLTEGETQYF. The DNA for the CDR3 is TGTGCCAGCAGCTTAACGGAGGGGGAGACCCAGTACTTC.

The chain uses TRBV28 and TRBJ1-5; 10 bases are shared with TRBD1. The CDR3 length is 15 residues. The germline V gene has CDR1 MDHEN and CDR2 SYDVKM. V gave up 5 bases and J gave up 8 bases; unmatched junction bases: 9. The CDR3 bases are TGTGCCAGCAGTACCGGGACAGGGGTGTCGGAGCCCCAGCATTTT. The encoded protein is CASSTGTGVSEPQHF.

The CDR3 bases are TGCAGCGTTGAAAGGATCGGGGCGGGAGGGCCGTACGAGCAGTACTTC. Translated, it gives CSVERIGAGGPYEQYF. J is TRBJ2-7 and V is TRBV29-1; 9 bases match TRBD2. The ends lost 2 bases at V and 4 bases at J; junction bases unmatched: 12. Germline V gives CDR1 SQVTM, CDR2 ANQGSEA. The CDR3 totals 16 residues.

As to this clone: Other DNA sequences from this sample encode an identical CDR3 as well. J is TRBJ2-1 and V is TRBV11-2, with TRBD2 matching 10 bases. The V gene's germline CDR1 is SGHAT and CDR2 FQNNGV. V dropped 1 base and J dropped 4; count of bases not matched to a gene: 4. CDR3 length: 16 residues. The CDR3 region has the DNA TGTGCCAGCAGCTTAGGGACTAGCGGCCCATACAATGAGCAGTTCTTC. Translation gives CASSLGTSGPYNEQFF.

The rearrangement links TRBV6-5 to TRBJ1-4; weak D call: TRBD1 (6 bases). CDR1 is MNHEY, CDR2 SVGAGI, per germline. Trimming shortened V by 6 bases and J by 3 bases, and 14 bases separated the two germline ends. This CDR3 contains 15 residues. CDR3 DNA sequence: TGTGCCAGCAGAACACAACGGACAGCTAATGAAAAACTGTTTTTT. Its protein product is CASRTQRTANEKLFF.

The DNA of the CDR3 is TGTGCCAGCAGCTTAGCCGGGGCTAGCGGGATCACCTACGAGCAGTACTTC. Translating gives CASSLAGASGITYEQYF. The V call is TRBV7-9, the J call TRBJ2-7; 9 bases line up with TRBD2. The junction had 8 bases not matched to a gene; V was cut back by 0 bases and J by 2 bases. Per germline, CDR1 SEHNR and CDR2 FQNEAQ (reference sequence). The CDR3 is 17 residues long.

The J gene is TRBJ2-5, the V gene TRBV28; D possibly corresponds to TRBD2 (6 bases). The V and J ends lost 6 bases and 7 bases respectively, with 18 bases between them. Germline CDR1 and CDR2: MDHEN and SYDVKM. This CDR3 spans 14 amino acids. Written as DNA, the CDR3 is TGTGCCAGCAGCCCGGGACTCCCGAGGGGGACCCAGTACTTC. Amino acids: CASSPGLPRGTQYF. Full variable domain (outside the CDR3, taken from reference TRBV28 and TRBJ2-5): DVKVTQSSRYLVKRTGEKVFLECVQDMDHENMFWYRQDPGLGLRLIYFSYDVKMKEKGDIPEGYSVSREKKERFSLILESASTNQTSMYLCASSPGLPRGTQYFGPGTRLLVL.

The rearrangement links TRBV27 to TRBJ1-2; maybe TRBD1 (5 bases). In germline, CDR1 is MNHEY, CDR2 SMNVEV (reference sequence). CDR3 length: 14 residues. Trimming removed 0 bases from V and 7 bases from J, with 12 bases in between. Here the CDR3 DNA reads TGTGCCAGCAGTTTATCGCGGGGGTTGGGTGGCTACACCTTC. Amino acid sequence: CASSLSRGLGGYTF.

The chain has TRBV28 and TRBJ1-1, with 8 bases matching TRBD1. Germline V gives CDR1 MDHEN, CDR2 SYDVKM. The CDR3 extends over 16 amino acids. V lost 3 bases, J lost 5 bases, and 11 bases stayed unmatched. CDR3: CASSFPDRGGGTEAFF. The CDR3 DNA follows: TGTGCCAGCAGTTTCCCTGACAGGGGAGGAGGGACTGAAGCTTTCTTT.

The CDR3 spells CAWSIGLAGLTDTQYF. DNA for the CDR3: TGTGCCTGGAGCATCGGACTAGCGGGGCTCACAGATACGCAGTATTTT. The V call is TRBV30, the J call TRBJ2-3; 12 positions match TRBD2. CDR1 and CDR2 (germline): GTSNPN, SVGIG (reference sequence). The CDR3 extends over 16 amino acids. V trimming: 3 bases; J trimming: 2 bases; junction bases outside the gene matches: 6.

The chain couples TRBV29-1 to TRBJ2-7; perhaps TRBD2 as D (6 bases). The CDR3 length is 13 residues. Trimming pared 4 bases from V and 0 bases from J, leaving 10 bases between. The germline gives CDR1 SQVTM, CDR2 ANQGSEA. The CDR3 is CSVVGTSSYEQYF. For the CDR3, the DNA is TGCAGCGTTGTCGGGACTTCCTCCTACGAGCAGTACTTC.

The chain recombines TRBV28 with TRBJ2-1; D not certain. Between the trimmed V and J ends, which lost 7 bases and 9 bases, there was a span of 7 bases. This CDR3 is 10 amino acids long. Looked up from germline, CDR1 is MDHEN and CDR2 is SYDVKM. CDR3 coding DNA: TGTGCCAGCAAAAATAGTGAGCAGTTCTTC. It is translated as CASKNSEQFF. Together with reference TRBV28 and TRBJ2-1, the CDR3 gives the full variable domain: DVKVTQSSRYLVKRTGEKVFLECVQDMDHENMFWYRQDPGLGLRLIYFSYDVKMKEKGDIPEGYSVSREKKERFSLILESASTNQTSMYLCASKNSEQFFGPGTRLTVL.

The chain employs TRBV7-9 and TRBJ2-7; TRBD1 or TRBD2 may be the D gene (6 bases each). Trimming pared 5 bases from V and 3 bases from J, leaving 23 bases between. Germline lookup yields CDR1 SEHNR and CDR2 FQNEAQ (reference sequence). The length of the CDR3 is 17 residues. The CDR3 DNA follows: TGTGCCAGCAGCCAGGGGTGGGGGGAGTCGTCCGTCTACGAGCAGTACTTC. It is translated as CASSQGWGESSVYEQYF. The whole variable domain, filled in from reference TRBV7-9 and TRBJ2-7, reads DTGVSQNPRHKITKRGQNVTFRCDPISEHNRLYWYRQTLGQGPEFLTYFQNEAQLEKSRLLSDRFSAERPKGSFSTLEIQRTEQGDSAMYLCASSQGWGESSVYEQYFGPGTRLTVT.

This CDR3 is CASSQVLGNEQFF. CDR3 sequence (DNA): TGCGCCAGCAGCCAAGTCCTGGGGAATGAGCAGTTCTTC. J is TRBJ2-1 and V is TRBV4-3; D gene unclear. V gave up 1 base and J gave up 7 bases, with 8 bases separating them. Germline V lookup: CDR1 LGHNA, CDR2 YSLEER. The CDR3 extends over 13 amino acids.

This chain uses TRBV10-2 with TRBJ2-7; 9 nucleotides line up with TRBD1. The CDR3 contains 14 residues. Germline V gene data show CDR1 as WSHSY and CDR2 as SAAADI. The V segment lost 2 bases and the J segment 2 bases; nucleotides outside the gene matches: 1. CDR3 region: CASSERDRAYEQYF. The CDR3 region has the DNA TGCGCCAGCAGTGAGAGGGACAGGGCCTACGAGCAGTACTTC.

The chain carries TRBV19 and TRBJ2-3; D is unclear. This CDR3 spans 11 amino acids. Trimming took off 10 bases at V and 2 bases at J, with 7 bases between the two ends. Germline CDR1 and CDR2: LNHDA and SQIVND (reference sequence). The CDR3 coding sequence is TGTGCCACCCGAAACACAGATACGCAGTATTTT. Its protein is CATRNTDTQYF.

The J gene is TRBJ2-7, the V gene TRBV7-2; 9 nucleotides agree with TRBD1. This CDR3 spans 15 amino acids. Germline V CDR1 and CDR2: SGHTA, FQGNSA. V gave up 4 bases and J gave up 4 bases; unmatched junction bases: 8. The CDR3 loop reads CASSSRWDREYEQYF. For the CDR3, the DNA is TGTGCCAGCAGCTCCCGCTGGGACAGGGAGTACGAGCAGTACTTC.